What follows describes a single T cell receptor beta chain. Its target is unknown. The germline V gene encodes CDR1 SGHTA and CDR2 FQGNSA. The CDR3 spans 13 residues. V shed 5 bases and J shed 7 bases, with 15 bases lying between them. The entry originates in a study of CD4+ T cells in melanoma. General observations from the study: Diverse differentiation states were reported for melanoma neoantigen-specific CD4+ T cells. CD8+ T cell, macrophage and B cell function reportedly correlated with neoantigen-specific CD4+ T cells.

The data were produced by immunoSEQ multiplex PCR, yet TCRdb's version contains in-frame clones alone and is incomplete. The data contain about 55,000 clones, approximately 70% of them seen just once; the ten biggest clones take up 4.8%. The specimen sequenced was tumor tissue. V is TRBV7-2 and J is TRBJ2-7; no clear D. The clonotype originates from a human donor with melanoma. CDR3 DNA sequence: TGTGCCAGCAGCGAGGCGCCCTTGTGGGAGCAGTACTTC. It translates to CASSEAPLWEQYF.